Sequencing of this T cell receptor beta chain was carried out in a study of vaccination effects on CD4 cells after COVID-19. About the study: Participants received two doses of either the BNT162b2 or mRNA-1273 vaccine.

This CDR3 is 15 amino acids long. The germline gives CDR1 ENHRY, CDR2 SYGVKD. V lost 10 bases, J lost 4 bases, and 13 bases stayed unmatched. In the ViraFEST assay, antigen-specific CD4+ clonotypes were identified by expansion after peptide-pool stimulation. The culture ran for 10 days before CD4+ T cells were isolated. Vaccinated recipients, who were negative for nucleocapsid antibodies, had no history of SARS-CoV-2 infection. For each well, 2 million to 2.5 million PBMC were cultured with 10 IU/ml IL-2 and roughly 9.8 ug/ml peptides. Regarding this clone: The antigen remains undetermined.

Method: immunoSEQ multiplex PCR; TCRdb's copy keeps in-frame clones and lacks some. The data contain roughly 30,000 clones, approximately 73% of them seen just once; the ten biggest clones take up around 27%. Overall study findings and caveats: Late in the post-vaccination period, infection-induced and vaccine-induced clones underwent marked clonal contraction. The study found that only 1 of 255 vaccine-induced clones from healthy vaccinees cross-reacted with common cold coronaviruses.

The specimen comprised CD4+ T cells from PBMCs cultured with HCoV-OC43 spike peptides, sampled before COVID-19 vaccination. Regarding subset: HCoV-OC43 spike overlapping peptide pool stimulation. This chain joins TRBV10-3 and TRBJ1-5, with 7 nucleotides matching TRBD1. The sequence was collected from a human donor who received a COVID-19 vaccine. CDR3 bases: TGTGCCACCCAACAGGGGCCAGGCACTAATCAGCCCCAGCATTTT. Translated, it gives CATQQGPGTNQPQHF.